The rows below give T cell receptor beta chains drawn from one sample of a study of blood T cell repertoires in COVID-19. TCRdb keeps only in-frame clones here, not all; method: immunoSEQ multiplex PCR. The data hold under 130,000 clones, with roughly 85% observed a single time. Material: peripheral blood. The receptors were gathered from a man aged 50 to 59 in a cohort sampled during active COVID-19. Each CDR3 is given with its conserved first and last residue. The D gene is left open where the match is weak. Not every row has a clone size; where given, it reads once, few, many or a size class.

TRBJ2-2,-,-,TRBV10-3,14,TGTGCCTCCCAAGAAACAGGAGACACCGGGGAGCTGTTTTTT,CASQETGDTGELFF
TRBJ2-5,-,TRBD2,TRBV4-1,17,TGCGCCAGCAGCCAGATCCTTAGCGGGGGGTTCCAAGAGACCCAGTACTTC,CASSQILSGGFQETQYF
TRBJ2-7,-,-,TRBV13,13,TGTGCCAGCACCTTTGGCGGGGTCTACGAGCAGTACTTC,CASTFGGVYEQYF
TRBJ2-5,-,-,TRBV11-2,14,TGTGCCAGCAGCTTAAACAGACCAAAAGAGACCCAGTACTTC,CASSLNRPKETQYF
TRBJ1-5,-,TRBD1,TRBV19,13,TGTGCCAGTAGTGGGGACAGGGTACAGCCCCAGCATTTT,CASSGDRVQPQHF
TRBJ1-6,few,TRBD1,TRBV5-4,14,TGTGCCAGCAGCTCCAGGGGGCTGGATTCACCCCTCCACTTT,CASSSRGLDSPLHF
TRBJ1-1,-,-,TRBV2,14,TGTGCCAGCAGTGATGCCTTAGGGGGTACTGAAGCTTTCTTT,CASSDALGGTEAFF
TRBJ1-1,-,-,TRBV29-1,12,TGCAGCGGGGGGGACACCTACACTGAAGCTTTCTTT,CSGGDTYTEAFF
TRBJ1-2,-,TRBD1,TRBV11-2,16,TGTGCCAGCAGCTCATGGACAGGGGGCACCCACTATGGCTACACCTTC,CASSSWTGGTHYGYTF
TRBJ1-4,-,TRBD1,TRBV14,15,TGTGCCAGCAGCCAACCGGACAGGGTAAACGAAAAACTGTTTTTT,CASSQPDRVNEKLFF
TRBJ1-4,-,-,TRBV29-1,11,TGCAGCGTTGAAAGGGGGGAAAAACTGTTTTTT,CSVERGEKLFF
TRBJ2-2,-,TRBD1,TRBV6-6,15,TGTGCCAGCAGCCCGGGACAGTCGAACACCGGGGAGCTGTTTTTT,CASSPGQSNTGELFF
TRBJ2-2,once,-,TRBV6-5,15,TGTGCCAGCAGTAAGTGGACAGATAACACCGGGGAGCTGTTTTTT,CASSKWTDNTGELFF
TRBJ1-5,-,TRBD1,TRBV19,15,TGTGCCAGTAGTATAGGGGGACAGACCAATCAGCCCCAGCATTTT,CASSIGGQTNQPQHF
TRBJ1-2,-,-,TRBV28,13,TGTGCCAGCAGTTTATTGGGGGCAGATGGCTACACCTTC,CASSLLGADGYTF
TRBJ2-5,-,TRBD1,TRBV19,16,TGTGCCAGTAGAGATACAGGGGTAATACACAGGGAGACCCAGTACTTC,CASRDTGVIHRETQYF
TRBJ2-1,-,TRBD2,TRBV6-6,16,TGTGCCAGCAGTTACTCGAGGCCTAGCGGGGCCGATGAGCAGTTCTTC,CASSYSRPSGADEQFF
TRBJ2-5,-,-,TRBV25-1,14,TGTGCCAGCAGTGAAATGGCCGTACAAGAGACCCAGTACTTC,CASSEMAVQETQYF
TRBJ1-2,-,TRBD1,TRBV5-1,16,TGCGCCAGCAGCTTGGATTCAGGGGGCCTTAGCTATGGCTACACCTTC,CASSLDSGGLSYGYTF
TRBJ1-6,-,-,TRBV7-8,15,TGTGCCAGCAGCTCGGGAGTCTCCTATAATTCACCCCTCCACTTT,CASSSGVSYNSPLHF
TRBJ1-6,-,-,TRBV6-1,13,TGTGCCAGCAGTGACGCAGGGAATTCACCCCTCCACTTT,CASSDAGNSPLHF
TRBJ2-5,-,TRBD2,TRBV5-4,17,TGTGCCAGCAGCTTGGCACAGCGGGGGGGCCTAGGGGAGACCCAGTACTTC,CASSLAQRGGLGETQYF
TRBJ2-3,-,-,TRBV7-6,16,TGTGCCAGCAGTCAACGGGCCGGGGTTCGCACAGATACGCAGTATTTT,CASSQRAGVRTDTQYF
TRBJ2-2,-,TRBD2,TRBV28,17,TGTGCCAGCAGAGGACTAGCGGGGGGGCTTAACACCGGGGAGCTGTTTTTT,CASRGLAGGLNTGELFF
TRBJ2-2,-,-,TRBV7-9,16,TGTGCCAGCAGTCGAGGCGGGGGCGCGAACACCGGGGAGCTGTTTTTT,CASSRGGGANTGELFF
TRBJ1-2,once,-,TRBV2,15,TGTGCCAGCACTCTTGACATGCAGCTGAACTATGGCTACACCTTC,CASTLDMQLNYGYTF
TRBJ2-5,-,-,TRBV7-9,16,TGTGCCAGCAGCTTAGGGGGGCAGGGCCCTCAAGAGACCCAGTACTTC,CASSLGGQGPQETQYF
TRBJ1-2,-,-,TRBV6-5,13,TGTGCCAGCAGGGACGACACACTAGCTGGCTACACCTTC,CASRDDTLAGYTF
TRBJ2-5,-,-,TRBV12-2,15,TGTGCAAGTCGCTTAGCCGGGACACCCCAAGAGACCCAGTACTTC,CASRLAGTPQETQYF
TRBJ2-5,-,TRBD2,TRBV10-3,14,TGTGCCATCAGTGTAAGCGGGGGCTCAGAGACCCAGTACTTC,CAISVSGGSETQYF
TRBJ1-4,-,-,TRBV28,15,TGTGCCAGCAGTGCCGGCGGCGCAACTAATGAAAAACTGTTTTTT,CASSAGGATNEKLFF
TRBJ1-4,-,-,TRBV6-5,15,TGTGCCAGCAGTCCTCCGGGTCTGGAGGATGAAAAACTGTTTTTT,CASSPPGLEDEKLFF
TRBJ2-1,-,TRBD1,TRBV7-2,17,TGTGCCAGCAGCTTCCGGACAGGGCCGAGCTCCTACAATGAGCAGTTCTTC,CASSFRTGPSSYNEQFF
TRBJ1-2,many,-,TRBV28,11,TGTGCCAGCAGTTTCCTCGATGGCTACACCTTC,CASSFLDGYTF
TRBJ2-3,-,-,TRBV7-2,16,TGTGCCAGCAGCTTAGGGGCCCTGGGCGGCACAGATACGCAGTATTTT,CASSLGALGGTDTQYF
TRBJ2-5,-,TRBD2,TRBV7-8,15,TGTGCCAGCAGCTCTGCGGGGGAGCGAGGAGAGACCCAGTACTTC,CASSSAGERGETQYF
TRBJ1-5,-,TRBD1,TRBV6-2/TRBV6-3,16,TGTGCCAGCAGTACTTACAGGGGGCGCGACAATCAGCCCCAGCATTTT,CASSTYRGRDNQPQHF
TRBJ1-5,-,-,TRBV2,14,TGTGCCAGCAGCCGAACAGAATACCATCAGCCCCAGCATTTT,CASSRTEYHQPQHF
TRBJ1-1,-,-,TRBV28,13,TGTGCCAGCAGTTTAGTGGGGGGAGCAGGAGCTTTCTTT,CASSLVGGAGAFF
TRBJ2-5,-,-,TRBV7-2,15,TGTGCCAGCAGCCCGCTGCAGCCGGGTCAAGAGACCCAGTACTTC,CASSPLQPGQETQYF
TRBJ1-1,-,-,TRBV10-3,13,TGTGCCATCAGGAAGGAGATGAACACTGAAGCTTTCTTT,CAIRKEMNTEAFF
TRBJ2-3,-,-,TRBV7-2,15,TGTGCCAGCAGCTTTGGCGGGCGCGGGGCAGATACGCAGTATTTT,CASSFGGRGADTQYF
TRBJ2-7,-,TRBD1,TRBV5-8,15,TGTGCCAGCAGCTTGACCGGGACAGGGACGTACGAGCAGTACTTC,CASSLTGTGTYEQYF